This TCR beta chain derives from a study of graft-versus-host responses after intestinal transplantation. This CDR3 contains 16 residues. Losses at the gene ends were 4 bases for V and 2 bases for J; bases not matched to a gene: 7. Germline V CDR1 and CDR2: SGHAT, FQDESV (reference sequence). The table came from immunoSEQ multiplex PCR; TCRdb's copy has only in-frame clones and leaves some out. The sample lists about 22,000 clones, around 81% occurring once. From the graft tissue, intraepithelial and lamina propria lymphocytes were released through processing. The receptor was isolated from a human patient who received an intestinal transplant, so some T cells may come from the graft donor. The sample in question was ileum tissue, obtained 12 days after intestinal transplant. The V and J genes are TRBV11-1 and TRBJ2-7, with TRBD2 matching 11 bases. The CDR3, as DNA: TGTGCCAGCAGCTCGCAAATTAGCGGGGGGGCCTACGAGCAGTACTTC. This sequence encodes CASSSQISGGAYEQYF.